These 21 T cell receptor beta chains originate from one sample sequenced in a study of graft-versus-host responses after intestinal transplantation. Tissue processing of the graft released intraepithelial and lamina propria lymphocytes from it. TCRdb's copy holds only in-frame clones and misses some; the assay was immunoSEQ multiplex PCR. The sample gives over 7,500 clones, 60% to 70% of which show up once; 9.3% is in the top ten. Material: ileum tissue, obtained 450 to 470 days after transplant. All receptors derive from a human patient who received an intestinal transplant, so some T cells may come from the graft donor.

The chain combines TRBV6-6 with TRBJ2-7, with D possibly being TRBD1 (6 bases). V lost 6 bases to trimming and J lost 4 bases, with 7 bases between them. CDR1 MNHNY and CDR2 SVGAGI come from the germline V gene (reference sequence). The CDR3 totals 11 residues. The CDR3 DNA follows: TGTGCCAGCAGAGGGGGTTACGAGCAGTACTTC. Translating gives CASRGGYEQYF.

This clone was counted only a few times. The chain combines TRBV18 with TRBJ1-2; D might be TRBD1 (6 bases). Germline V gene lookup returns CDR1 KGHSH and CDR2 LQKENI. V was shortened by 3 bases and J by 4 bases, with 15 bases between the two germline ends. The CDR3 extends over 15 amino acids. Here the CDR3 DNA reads TGTGCCAGCTCACCTAACGGGGGCCTTGGCTATGGCTACACCTTC. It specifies CASSPNGGLGYGYTF.

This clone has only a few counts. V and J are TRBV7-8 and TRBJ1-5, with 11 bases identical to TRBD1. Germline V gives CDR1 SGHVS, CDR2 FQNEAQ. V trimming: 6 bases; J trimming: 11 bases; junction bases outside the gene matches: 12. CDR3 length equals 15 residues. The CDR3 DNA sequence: TGTGCCAGCAGTTTCGGACAGGGGGCCCTCGCGACCCAGCATTTT. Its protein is CASSFGQGALATQHF.

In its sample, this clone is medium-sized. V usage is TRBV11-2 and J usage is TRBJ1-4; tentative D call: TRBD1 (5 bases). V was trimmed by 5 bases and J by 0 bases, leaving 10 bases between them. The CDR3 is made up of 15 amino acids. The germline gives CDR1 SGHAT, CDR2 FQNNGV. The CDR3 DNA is TGTGCCAGCAGCCGTGACAGTGCAACTAATGAAAAACTGTTTTTT. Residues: CASSRDSATNEKLFF.

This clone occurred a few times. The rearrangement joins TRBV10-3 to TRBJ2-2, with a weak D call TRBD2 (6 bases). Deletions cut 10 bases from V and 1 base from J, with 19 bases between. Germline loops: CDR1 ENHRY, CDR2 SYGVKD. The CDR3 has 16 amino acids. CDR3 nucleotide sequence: TGTGCCAGTAAAAAACCCGGGACTGAGAACACCGGGGAGCTGTTTTTT. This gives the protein CASKKPGTENTGELFF.

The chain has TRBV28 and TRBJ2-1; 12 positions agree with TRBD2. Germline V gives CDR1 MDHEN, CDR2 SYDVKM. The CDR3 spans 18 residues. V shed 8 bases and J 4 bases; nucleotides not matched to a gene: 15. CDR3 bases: TGTGCCAGCCCCCCCCTTTTCCTAGCGGGGGGGCCGTACAATGAGCAGTTCTTC. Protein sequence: CASPPLFLAGGPYNEQFF.

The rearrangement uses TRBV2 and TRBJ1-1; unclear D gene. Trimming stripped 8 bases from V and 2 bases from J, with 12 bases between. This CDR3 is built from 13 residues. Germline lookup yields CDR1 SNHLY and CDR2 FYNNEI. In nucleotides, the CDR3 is TGTGCCAGCGGGATAGGCGACAACACTGAAGCTTTCTTT. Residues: CASGIGDNTEAFF.

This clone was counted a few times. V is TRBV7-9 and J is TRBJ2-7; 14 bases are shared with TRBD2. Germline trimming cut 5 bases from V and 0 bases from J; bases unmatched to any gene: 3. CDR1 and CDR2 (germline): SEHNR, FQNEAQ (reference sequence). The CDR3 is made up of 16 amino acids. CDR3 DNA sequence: TGTGCCAGCAGCGGAGGGACTAGCGGGGGCTCCTACGAGCAGTACTTC. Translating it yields CASSGGTSGGSYEQYF.

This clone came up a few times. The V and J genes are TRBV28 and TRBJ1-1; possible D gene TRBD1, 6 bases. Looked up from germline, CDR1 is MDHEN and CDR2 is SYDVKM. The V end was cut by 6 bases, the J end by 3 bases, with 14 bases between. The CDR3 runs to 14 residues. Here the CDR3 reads CASSRSQGYTEAFF. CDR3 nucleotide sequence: TGTGCCAGCAGCCGATCTCAGGGGTACACTGAAGCTTTCTTT.

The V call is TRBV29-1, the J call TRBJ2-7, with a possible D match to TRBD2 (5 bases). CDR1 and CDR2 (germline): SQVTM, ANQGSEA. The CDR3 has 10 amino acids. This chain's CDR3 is CAAGDYEQYF. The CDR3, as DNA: TGCGCCGCCGGGGACTACGAGCAGTACTTC.

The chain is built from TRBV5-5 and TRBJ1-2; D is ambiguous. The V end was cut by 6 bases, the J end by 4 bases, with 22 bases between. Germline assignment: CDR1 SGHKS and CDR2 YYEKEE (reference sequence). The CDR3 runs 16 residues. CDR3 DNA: TGTGCCAGCACCCCATTGACGGAATCCTCCGTCTATGGCTACACCTTC. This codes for CASTPLTESSVYGYTF.

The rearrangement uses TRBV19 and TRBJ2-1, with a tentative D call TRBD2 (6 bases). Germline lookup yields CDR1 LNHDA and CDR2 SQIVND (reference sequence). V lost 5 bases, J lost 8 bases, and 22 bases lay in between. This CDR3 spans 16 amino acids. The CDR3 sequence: CASSSRLQRAMDEQFF. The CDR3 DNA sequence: TGTGCCAGTAGTTCGCGACTCCAGCGGGCCATGGATGAGCAGTTCTTC.

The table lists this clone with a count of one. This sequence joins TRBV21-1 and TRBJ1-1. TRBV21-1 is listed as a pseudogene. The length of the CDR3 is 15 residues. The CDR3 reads CASSKQGRGNTEAFF. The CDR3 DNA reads TGTGCCAGCAGCAAGCAAGGGAGGGGGAACACTGAAGCTTTCTTT.

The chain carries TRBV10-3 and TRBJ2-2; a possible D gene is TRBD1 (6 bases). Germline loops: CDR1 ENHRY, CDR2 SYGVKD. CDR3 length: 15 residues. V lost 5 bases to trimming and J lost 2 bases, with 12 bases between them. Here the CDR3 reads CAISPGQANTGELFF. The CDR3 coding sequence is TGTGCCATCAGTCCGGGACAAGCCAACACCGGGGAGCTGTTTTTT.

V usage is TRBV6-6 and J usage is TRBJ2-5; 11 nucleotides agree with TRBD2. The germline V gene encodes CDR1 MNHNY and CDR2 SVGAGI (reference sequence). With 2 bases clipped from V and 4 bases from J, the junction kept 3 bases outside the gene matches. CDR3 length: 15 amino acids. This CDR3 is CASSYTSGGGETQYF. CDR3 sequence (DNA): TGTGCCAGCAGTTACACTAGCGGGGGAGGAGAGACCCAGTACTTC.

The CDR3 DNA sequence: TGTGCCAGCAGCGCCCGATCGGTTAAGGGTGGAGGGGATAATTCACCCCTCCACTTT. Translating it yields CASSARSVKGGGDNSPLHF. This sequence joins TRBV9 and TRBJ1-6, with D perhaps matching TRBD1 (5 bases). The CDR3 contains 19 residues. Germline CDR1 reads SGDLS; CDR2 reads YYNGEE. The V end was cut by 3 bases, the J end by 5 bases, with 24 bases between.

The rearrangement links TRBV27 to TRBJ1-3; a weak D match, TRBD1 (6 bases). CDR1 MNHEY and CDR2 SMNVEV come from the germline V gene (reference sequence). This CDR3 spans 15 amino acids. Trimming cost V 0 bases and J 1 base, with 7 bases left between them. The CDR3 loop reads CASSLSRGSGNTIYF. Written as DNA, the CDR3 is TGTGCCAGCAGTTTATCTAGGGGGTCTGGAAACACCATATATTTT.

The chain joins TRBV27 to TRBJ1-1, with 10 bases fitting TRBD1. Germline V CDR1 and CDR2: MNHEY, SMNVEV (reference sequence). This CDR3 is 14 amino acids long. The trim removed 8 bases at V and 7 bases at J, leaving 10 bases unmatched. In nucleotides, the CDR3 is TGTGCCAGCTGGGAGACAGGGGGCTTTGGTGAAGCTTTCTTT. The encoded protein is CASWETGGFGEAFF.

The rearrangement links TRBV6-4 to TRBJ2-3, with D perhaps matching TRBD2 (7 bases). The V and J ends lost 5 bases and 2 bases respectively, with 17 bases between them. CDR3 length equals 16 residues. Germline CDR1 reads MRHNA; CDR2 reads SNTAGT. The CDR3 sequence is CASSTKGGAPTDTQYF. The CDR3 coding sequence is TGTGCCAGCAGTACTAAGGGGGGGGCACCCACAGATACGCAGTATTTT.

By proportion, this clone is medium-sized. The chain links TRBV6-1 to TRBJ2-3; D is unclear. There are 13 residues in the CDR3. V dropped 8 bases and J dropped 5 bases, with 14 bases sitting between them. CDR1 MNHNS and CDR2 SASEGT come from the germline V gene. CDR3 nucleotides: TGTGCCAGCTGGTTGTCAGGTGGAGATACGCAGTATTTT. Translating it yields CASWLSGGDTQYF.

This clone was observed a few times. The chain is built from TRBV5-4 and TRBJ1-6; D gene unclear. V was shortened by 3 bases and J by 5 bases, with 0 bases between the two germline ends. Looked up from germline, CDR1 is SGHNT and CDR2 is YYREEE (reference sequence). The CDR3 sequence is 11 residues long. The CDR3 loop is CASSYNSPLHF. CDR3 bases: TGTGCCAGCAGCTATAATTCACCCCTCCACTTT.